This TCR beta chain derives from a study of TIL therapy for anti-PD-1-resistant metastatic lung cancer. Whole-study context: Tumor harvest preceded PD-1/PD-L1 blockade, followed by nivolumab treatment. Half of patients were current or former smokers.

General study findings and limits: The cohort had more treatment-naive, never-smoker and oncogene-addicted patients than typical. The baseline peripheral repertoire was partially replaced by infused TIL clonotypes that later decayed.

Time point described: pre-treatment sample, taken before nivolumab and TIL therapy. Sequencing used immunoSEQ v3. Data came from immunoSEQ multiplex PCR; TCRdb stores just in-frame clones and leaves some out. The sample contains nearly 15,000 clones, about 82% of which appear only once. As regards this clone: Its antigen is not identified.

Between the trimmed V and J ends, which lost 3 bases and 6 bases, there was a span of 9 bases. Germline lookup yields CDR1 LNHDA and CDR2 SQIVND (reference sequence). This CDR3 region has 12 residues. This TCR was recovered from a person aged 25 to 85 with non-small cell lung cancer. The chain links TRBV19 to TRBJ2-7; D unclear. The starting material was blood, obtained at baseline. The CDR3 region has the DNA TGTGCCAGTAGTATTGGGAATGGCGAGCAGTACTTC. This encodes CASSIGNGEQYF. The full variable domain, with the rest looked up from reference TRBV19 and TRBJ2-7, is DGGITQSPKYLFRKEGQNVTLSCEQNLNHDAMYWYRQDPGQGLRLIYYSQIVNDFQKGDIAEGYSVSREKKESFPLTVTSAQKNPTAFYLCASSIGNGEQYFGPGTRLTVT.